This T cell receptor (beta chain) was documented in a study of cytomegalovirus exposure and HLA in healthy donors. Study-level findings and limits: Excluded: some indistinguishable V segments such as TRBV6-2 and TRBV6-3. There was a cluster of highly shared sequence variants that was likely a sequencing artifact. Analyzed later, most CMV-associated TCR beta chains appeared HLA-restricted.

To note about this clone: The antigen is unknown.

PCR involved 60 Vbeta and 13 Jbeta primers. TCRdb keeps only in-frame clones here, not all; method: immunoSEQ multiplex PCR. The sample shows just over 200,000 clones, 55% to 75% of them seen only once. V lost 5 bases, J lost 4 bases, and 9 bases lay in between. CDR1 is SEHNR, CDR2 FQNEAQ, per germline (reference sequence). The CDR3 spans 12 residues. The chain joins TRBV7-9 to TRBJ2-7, with D tentatively TRBD1 (5 bases). The origin of this receptor is a man aged 35 to 55 in good health and CMV-seropositive. The sequenced material came from PBMCs. The CDR3, as DNA: TGTGCCAGCAGCATGACAGTTTACGAGCAGTACTTC. Amino acids: CASSMTVYEQYF.